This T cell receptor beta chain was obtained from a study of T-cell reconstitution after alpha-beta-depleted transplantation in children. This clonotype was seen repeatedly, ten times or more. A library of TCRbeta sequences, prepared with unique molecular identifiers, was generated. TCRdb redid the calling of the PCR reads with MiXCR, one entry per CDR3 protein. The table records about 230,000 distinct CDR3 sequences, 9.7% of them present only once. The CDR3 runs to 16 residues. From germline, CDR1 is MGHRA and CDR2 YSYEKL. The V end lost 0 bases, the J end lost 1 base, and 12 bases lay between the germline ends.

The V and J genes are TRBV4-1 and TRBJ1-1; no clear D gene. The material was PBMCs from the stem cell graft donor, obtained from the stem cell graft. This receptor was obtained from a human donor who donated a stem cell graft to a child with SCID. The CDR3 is CASSQDYLKRNTEAFF. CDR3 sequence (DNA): TGCGCCAGCAGCCAAGATTATTTGAAGAGGAACACTGAAGCTTTCTTT.